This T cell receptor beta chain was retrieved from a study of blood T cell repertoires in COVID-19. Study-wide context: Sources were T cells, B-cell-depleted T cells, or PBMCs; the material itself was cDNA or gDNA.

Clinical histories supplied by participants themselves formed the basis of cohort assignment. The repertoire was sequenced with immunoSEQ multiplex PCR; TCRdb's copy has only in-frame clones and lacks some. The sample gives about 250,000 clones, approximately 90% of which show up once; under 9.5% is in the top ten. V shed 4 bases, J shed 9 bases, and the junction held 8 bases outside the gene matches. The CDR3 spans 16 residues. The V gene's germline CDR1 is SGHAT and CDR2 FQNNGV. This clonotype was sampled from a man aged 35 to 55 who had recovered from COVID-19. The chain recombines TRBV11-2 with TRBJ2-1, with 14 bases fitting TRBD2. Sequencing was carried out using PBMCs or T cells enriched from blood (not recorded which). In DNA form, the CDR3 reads TGTGCCAGCAGCTCACCGGGACTAGCGGGAGTGGGTGAGCAGTTCTTC. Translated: CASSSPGLAGVGEQFF.